This TCR beta chain was recovered during a study of blood T cell repertoires in COVID-19. The wider study: T cells, B-cell-depleted T cells, or PBMCs provided the cDNA or gDNA that served as material.

Trimming pared 5 bases from V and 1 base from J, leaving 6 bases between. The CDR3 totals 14 residues. Germline V CDR1 and CDR2: LNHDA, SQIVND (reference sequence). Repertoires were generated with immunoSEQ multiplex PCR, while TCRdb's copy carries only in-frame clones and drops some. Of about 260,000 clones in the sample, about 85% were seen once. The origin of this receptor is a man between 18 and 35 years old with active or convalescent COVID-19. The chain is built from TRBV19 and TRBJ1-6; D is ambiguous. The sequencing input was peripheral blood. The chain's CDR3 is CASSPGSYNSPLHF. CDR3 coding DNA: TGTGCCAGTAGTCCCGGGTCCTATAATTCACCCCTCCACTTT.